The sequence of this T cell receptor (beta chain) was determined in a study of siplizumab effects on memory and regulatory T cells. Comment on this clone: The antigen remains undetermined.

V lost 6 bases and J lost 3; bases outside the gene matches: 6. The CDR3 contains 14 residues. The germline V gene encodes CDR1 MDHEN and CDR2 SYDVKM. Study-level points and caveats: Poor capture below about 10^-5 frequency left most alloreactive clones unmapped to unstimulated subsets. Siplizumab gave mappable alloreactive CD4+ clones an average Treg-derived fraction of approximately 64%, against roughly 27% in controls. Naive T cells, seemingly more diverse than memory cells, seemed major alloresponse contributors. Alloreactive sequences tracing back to unstimulated CD4+ memory cells were significantly reduced by siplizumab.

Using immunoSEQ multiplex PCR, the repertoire was profiled, and TCRdb retains in-frame clones only, with some absent. The sample holds 80,000 to 130,000 clones, around 94% seen once. The material sequenced was Tregs sorted from blood. V and J are TRBV28 and TRBJ1-2, with 8 bases aligning to TRBD1. This TCR was recovered from a human donor in good health. The CDR3: CASSSTTGDYGYTF. Here the CDR3 DNA reads TGTGCCAGCAGCAGTACGACAGGGGACTATGGCTACACCTTC.